The 18 T cell receptor beta chains given below trace back to one sample, sequenced in a study of cytomegalovirus exposure and HLA in healthy donors. The assay was immunoSEQ multiplex PCR, and TCRdb's table has in-frame clones only and misses some. The table records about 160,000 clones, 70% to 90% of them present only once. Sequencing input: PBMCs. The receptors originated from a man aged 18 to 30 in good health and CMV-seronegative.

CDR3 in DNA: TGTGCCAGCAGCTTGACTGGACAGCCTTTGAACTATGGCTACACCTTC. It yields the protein CASSLTGQPLNYGYTF. The chain joins TRBV5-5 to TRBJ1-2; TRBD1 is a possible D gene (6 bases). V lost 1 base, J lost 2 bases, and 15 bases lay in between. The length of the CDR3 is 16 residues. In germline, CDR1 is SGHKS, CDR2 YYEKEE (reference sequence).

This chain joins TRBV27 and TRBJ2-1, with D perhaps TRBD1 (6 bases). The germline V gene has CDR1 MNHEY and CDR2 SMNVEV (reference sequence). V lost 2 bases and J lost 0, with 8 bases in between. The CDR3 has 15 residues. CDR3 in amino acids: CASSLRGGSYNEQFF. CDR3 coding DNA: TGTGCCAGCAGTTTAAGAGGGGGCTCCTACAATGAGCAGTTCTTC.

The chain uses TRBV7-2 and TRBJ2-7; 11 bases match TRBD2. Losses at the gene ends were 2 bases for V and 2 bases for J; bases not matched to a gene: 5. CDR3 size: 16 residues. CDR1 and CDR2 from the germline V gene are SGHTA and FQGNSA. CDR3 in DNA: TGTGCCAGCAGCTTAACCCGACTAGCGGGGACCTACGAGCAGTACTTC. Translation gives CASSLTRLAGTYEQYF. The entire variable domain, with the rest obtained from reference TRBV7-2 and TRBJ2-7, is as follows: GAGVSQSPSNKVTEKGKDVELRCDPISGHTALYWYRQSLGQGLEFLIYFQGNSAPDKSGLPSDRFSAERTGGSVSTLTIQRTQQEDSAVYLCASSLTRLAGTYEQYFGPGTRLTVT.

The J gene is TRBJ1-1, the V gene TRBV6-5; the match to TRBD1 covers 7 bases. The CDR3 length is 13 residues. The V and J ends lost 8 bases and 7 bases, in that order; junction bases with no gene match: 10. The germline V gene encodes CDR1 MNHEY and CDR2 SVGAGI. Written as DNA, the CDR3 is TGTGCCAGCTATACCGGGACAGCAATTGAAGCTTTCTTT. Its protein is CASYTGTAIEAFF.

The gene calls are TRBV10-1 and TRBJ2-2, with 11 bases identical to TRBD2. V shed 6 bases, J shed 3 bases, and the junction held 6 bases outside the gene matches. The CDR3 totals 16 residues. Per the germline V gene, CDR1 is WNHNN and CDR2 is SYGVQD (reference sequence). CDR3 sequence (DNA): TGCGCCAGCAGGGAACTAGCGGGAGTGGACACCGGGGAGCTGTTTTTT. Amino acids: CASRELAGVDTGELFF.

The chain uses TRBV20-1 and TRBJ2-7; a weak D match, TRBD1 (6 bases). Germline lookup yields CDR1 DFQATT and CDR2 SNEGSKA (reference sequence). V was pared by 5 bases and J by 7 bases, with 9 bases between. The CDR3 totals 10 residues. CDR3 protein: CSAGDNEQYF. The CDR3 DNA follows: TGCAGTGCTGGGGACAATGAGCAGTACTTC.

CDR3 amino acids: CARRGSSYNEQFF. CDR3 sequence (DNA): TGTGCGAGGCGGGGGAGCTCCTACAATGAGCAGTTCTTC. This chain joins TRBV28 and TRBJ2-1; 7 positions match TRBD2. This CDR3 is 13 amino acids long. From germline, CDR1 is MDHEN and CDR2 SYDVKM. The full variable domain, its missing parts supplied by reference TRBV28 and TRBJ2-1, is DVKVTQSSRYLVKRTGEKVFLECVQDMDHENMFWYRQDPGLGLRLIYFSYDVKMKEKGDIPEGYSVSREKKERFSLILESASTNQTSMYLCARRGSSYNEQFFGPGTRLTVL.

The chain carries TRBV27 and TRBJ2-5; D is possibly TRBD2 (6 bases). Germline CDR1 MNHEY, CDR2 SMNVEV (reference sequence). Trimming took off 0 bases at V and 2 bases at J, with 13 bases between the two ends. The CDR3 totals 16 residues. The CDR3 loop reads CASSLSSGRDQETQYF. The CDR3 region has the DNA TGTGCCAGCAGTTTATCGTCCGGGCGGGATCAAGAGACCCAGTACTTC.

The CDR3 loop is CASRQGSLNTEAFF. The CDR3 DNA is TGCGCCAGCAGACAGGGGTCCCTGAACACTGAAGCTTTCTTT. This chain uses TRBV4-1 with TRBJ1-1, with 7 bases matching TRBD1. The CDR3 has 14 residues. Germline lookup yields CDR1 MGHRA and CDR2 YSYEKL. J lost 0 bases, V lost 6 bases, and 4 bases had no gene match.

This chain links TRBV5-5 with TRBJ2-7, with D tentatively TRBD1 (6 bases). V lost 1 base and J lost 6, with 8 bases in between. The germline gives CDR1 SGHKS, CDR2 YYEKEE (reference sequence). There are 12 residues in the CDR3. CDR3 bases: TGTGCCAGCAGCTTGACAGGGCCCGAGCAGTACGTC. It yields the protein CASSLTGPEQYV.

The chain carries TRBV27 and TRBJ2-1; weak D call: TRBD2 (6 bases). V was cut by 0 bases and J by 6 bases, with 9 bases left in between. The CDR3 is 14 amino acids. The V gene's germline CDR1 is MNHEY and CDR2 SMNVEV (reference sequence). The CDR3 bases are TGTGCCAGCAGTTTATCGGGACTCACCAATGAGCAGTTCTTC. Amino acids: CASSLSGLTNEQFF.

This chain joins TRBV6-1 and TRBJ1-3; D remains ambiguous. This CDR3 is 15 amino acids long. Trimming removed 1 base at V and 4 bases at J, with 11 bases between. The germline V gene encodes CDR1 MNHNS and CDR2 SASEGT. The CDR3 is CASSEVSGLGNTIYF. DNA for the CDR3: TGTGCCAGCAGTGAAGTATCAGGTCTCGGAAACACCATATATTTT.

This clone was observed once. V is TRBV4-1 and J is TRBJ1-5; TRBD1 is a possible D gene (5 bases). Trimming pared 10 bases from V and 5 bases from J, leaving 15 bases between. Germline values: CDR1 MGHRA, CDR2 YSYEKL. The CDR3 has 13 residues. The CDR3 sequence: CATSQGVDQPQHF. The CDR3 DNA reads TGCGCCACCTCTCAAGGGGTGGATCAGCCCCAGCATTTT.

The rearrangement joins TRBV11-2 to TRBJ1-1; tentative D call: TRBD1 (6 bases). The CDR3 runs 15 residues. V dropped 4 bases and J dropped 4 bases, with 16 bases sitting between them. Germline CDR1 reads SGHAT; CDR2 reads FQNNGV. The CDR3 nucleotides read TGTGCCAGCAGCTACGTAGGCGGGGGGCTCACTGAAGCTTTCTTT. Translated: CASSYVGGGLTEAFF.

The genes are TRBV25-1 and TRBJ2-7, with a tentative D call TRBD1 (5 bases). Germline loops: CDR1 MGHDK, CDR2 SYGVNS. The CDR3 runs to 13 residues. V was pared by 10 bases and J by 3 bases, with 16 bases between. In DNA, the CDR3 is TGTGCCACCTTAGGGGCAGGGATCTACGAGCAGTACTTC. Its translation is CATLGAGIYEQYF.

V usage is TRBV28 and J usage is TRBJ2-7; weak D call: TRBD2 (5 bases). CDR1 MDHEN and CDR2 SYDVKM come from the germline V gene. V was clipped by 2 bases and J by 3 bases, with 11 bases between them. This CDR3 has 14 amino acids. This CDR3 reads CASSLSGRGYEQYF. As DNA, the CDR3 is TGTGCCAGCAGTTTAAGCGGCCGGGGCTACGAGCAGTACTTC.

This clone has only one observation. The genes are TRBV2 and TRBJ1-6; D remains ambiguous. The V end lost 3 bases, the J end lost 9 bases, and 12 bases lay between the germline ends. This CDR3 has 14 residues. The germline gives CDR1 SNHLY, CDR2 FYNNEI. DNA of the CDR3: TGTGCCAGCAGTGATGGGAGCACCGCTTCACCCCTCCACTTT. It translates to CASSDGSTASPLHF.

The chain recombines TRBV9 with TRBJ2-7; the match to TRBD1 covers 7 bases. V shed 3 bases and J 3 bases; nucleotides not matched to a gene: 6. From germline, CDR1 is SGDLS and CDR2 YYNGEE. The CDR3 is made up of 14 amino acids. The CDR3 region is CASSEGTEIYEQYF. Written as DNA, the CDR3 is TGTGCCAGCAGCGAGGGGACAGAGATCTACGAGCAGTACTTC.